The table lists the clone carrying this TCR beta chain with many counts. Its target is unknown. Time point noted: newly diagnosed GD, antithyroid drugs for less than 3 months. From RNA extracted from PBMCs, the TCR library was made. Diagnoses of Graves' disease were made by American Thyroid Association guidelines. This entry is derived from a study of regulatory T cells in long-lasting Graves disease. General study findings and limits: For persistent Graves' patients, TCR diversity was lower than for newly diagnosed ones.

The TCR beta library used iRepertoire HTBI primers with Arm-PCR amplification of CDR3. TCRdb used MiXCR to reprocess the multiplex PCR reads, holding one entry per CDR3 protein. The sample includes some 560,000 distinct CDR3 sequences, approximately 16% of them seen just once. V was clipped by 6 bases and J by 5 bases, with 5 bases between them. Germline values: CDR1 SNHLY, CDR2 FYNNEI. The CDR3 extends over 11 amino acids. These data were also reused for a study on T cells in Graves' hyperthyroidism and ophthalmopathy.

The V gene is TRBV2, the J gene TRBJ1-5; D not resolved. The clonotype was recovered from a woman aged 40-65 years with Graves disease. Sequenced here: peripheral blood mononuclear cells (PBMCs), sampled at new diagnosis, from a patient treated with antithyroid drugs. The CDR3 region is CASRVDQPQHF. CDR3 in DNA: TGTGCCAGCAGGGTCGATCAGCCCCAGCATTTT. The full variable domain, rest sourced from reference TRBV2 and TRBJ1-5, is EPEVTQTPSHQVTQMGQEVILRCVPISNHLYFYWYRQILGQKVEFLVSFYNNEISEKSEIFDDQFSVERPDGSNFTLKIRSTKLEDSAMYFCASRVDQPQHFGDGTRLSIL.